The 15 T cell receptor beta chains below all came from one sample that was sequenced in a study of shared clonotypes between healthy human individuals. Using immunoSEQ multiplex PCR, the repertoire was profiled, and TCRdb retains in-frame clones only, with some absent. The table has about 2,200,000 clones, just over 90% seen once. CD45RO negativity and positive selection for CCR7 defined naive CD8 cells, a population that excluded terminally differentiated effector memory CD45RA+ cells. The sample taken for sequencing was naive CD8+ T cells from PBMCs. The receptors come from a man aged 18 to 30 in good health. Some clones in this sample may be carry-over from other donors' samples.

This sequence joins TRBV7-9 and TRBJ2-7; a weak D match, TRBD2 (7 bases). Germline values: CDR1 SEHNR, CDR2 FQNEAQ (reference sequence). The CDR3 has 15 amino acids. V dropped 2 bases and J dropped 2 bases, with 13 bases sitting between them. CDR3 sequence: CASSLFRGATYEQYF. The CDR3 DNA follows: TGTGCCAGCAGCTTATTCCGGGGGGCCACCTACGAGCAGTACTTC.

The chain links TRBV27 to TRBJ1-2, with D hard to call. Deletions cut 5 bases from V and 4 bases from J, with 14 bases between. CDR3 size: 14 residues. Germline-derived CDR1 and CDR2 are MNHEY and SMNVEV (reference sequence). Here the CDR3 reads CASSQTAPIYGYTF. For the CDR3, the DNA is TGTGCCAGCAGTCAAACAGCGCCAATCTATGGCTACACCTTC.

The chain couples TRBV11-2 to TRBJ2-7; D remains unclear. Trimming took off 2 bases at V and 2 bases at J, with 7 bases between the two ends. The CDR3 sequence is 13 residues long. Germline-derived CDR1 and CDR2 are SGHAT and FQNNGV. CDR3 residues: CASSLHFAYEQYF. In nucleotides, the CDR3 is TGTGCCAGCAGCTTACACTTCGCCTACGAGCAGTACTTC.

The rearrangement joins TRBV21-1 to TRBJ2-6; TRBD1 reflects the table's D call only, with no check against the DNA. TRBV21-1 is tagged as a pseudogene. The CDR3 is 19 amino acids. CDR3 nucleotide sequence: TGTGCCAGCAGGGGAGGGACAGGGGGCATCAGCTCTGGGGCCAACGTCCTGACTTTC. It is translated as CASRGGTGGISSGANVLTF.

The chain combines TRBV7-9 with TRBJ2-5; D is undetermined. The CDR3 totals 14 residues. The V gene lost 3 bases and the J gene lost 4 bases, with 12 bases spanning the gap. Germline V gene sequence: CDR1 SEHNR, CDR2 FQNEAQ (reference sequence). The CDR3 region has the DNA TGTGCCAGCAGCTTTGGTCTGGGATCAGAGACCCAGTACTTC. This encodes CASSFGLGSETQYF.

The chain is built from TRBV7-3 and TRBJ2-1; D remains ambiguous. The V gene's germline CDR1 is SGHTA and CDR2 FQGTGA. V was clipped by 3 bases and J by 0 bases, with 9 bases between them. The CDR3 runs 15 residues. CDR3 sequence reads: CASSLARSSYNEQFF. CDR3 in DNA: TGTGCCAGCAGCTTGGCGAGGAGCTCCTACAATGAGCAGTTCTTC.

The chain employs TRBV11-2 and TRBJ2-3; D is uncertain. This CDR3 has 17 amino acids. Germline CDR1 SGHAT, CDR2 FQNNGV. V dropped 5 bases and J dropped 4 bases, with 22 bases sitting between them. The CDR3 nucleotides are TGTGCCAGCAGCCCCTTTCTAGGCTACGCTCAAGCAGATACGCAGTATTTT. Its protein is CASSPFLGYAQADTQYF.

The CDR3 loop is CASSPGTRVGETQYF. CDR3 nucleotides: TGTGCCAGTAGTCCCGGGACTAGAGTCGGGGAGACCCAGTACTTC. This chain joins TRBV19 and TRBJ2-5, with TRBD2 matching over 8 bases. This CDR3 region has 15 residues. Looked up from germline, CDR1 is LNHDA and CDR2 is SQIVND (reference sequence). With 5 bases clipped from V and 5 bases from J, the junction kept 10 bases outside the gene matches.

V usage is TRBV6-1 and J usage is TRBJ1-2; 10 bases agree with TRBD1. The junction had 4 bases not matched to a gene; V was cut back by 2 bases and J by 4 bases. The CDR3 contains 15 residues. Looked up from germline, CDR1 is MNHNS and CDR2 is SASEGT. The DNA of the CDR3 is TGTGCCAGCAGTGAAAGGACAGGGGGAATCTATGGCTACACCTTC. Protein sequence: CASSERTGGIYGYTF.

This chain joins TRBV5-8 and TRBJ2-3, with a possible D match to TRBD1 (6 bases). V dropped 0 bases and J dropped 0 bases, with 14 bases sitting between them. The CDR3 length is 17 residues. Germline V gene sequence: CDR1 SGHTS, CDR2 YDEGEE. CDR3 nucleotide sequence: TGTGCCAGCAGCTTGGGAATGACAGGTTTTAGCACAGATACGCAGTATTTT. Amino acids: CASSLGMTGFSTDTQYF.

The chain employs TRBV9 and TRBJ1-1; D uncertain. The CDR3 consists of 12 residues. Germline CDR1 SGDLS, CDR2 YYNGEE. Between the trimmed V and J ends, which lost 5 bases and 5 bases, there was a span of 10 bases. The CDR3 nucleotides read TGTGCCAGCAGTGAACCTGGGACTGAAGCTTTCTTT. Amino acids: CASSEPGTEAFF.

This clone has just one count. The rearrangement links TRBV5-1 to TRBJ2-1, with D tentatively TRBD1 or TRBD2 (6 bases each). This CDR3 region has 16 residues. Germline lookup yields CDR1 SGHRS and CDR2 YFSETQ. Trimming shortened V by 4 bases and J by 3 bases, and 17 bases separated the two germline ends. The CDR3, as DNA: TGCGCCAGCAGCAGCCTCGGGGGCGACCTCTACAATGAGCAGTTCTTC. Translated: CASSSLGGDLYNEQFF.

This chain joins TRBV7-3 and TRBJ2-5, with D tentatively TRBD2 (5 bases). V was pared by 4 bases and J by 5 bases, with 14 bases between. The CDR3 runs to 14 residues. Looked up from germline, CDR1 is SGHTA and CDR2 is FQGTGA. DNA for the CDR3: TGTGCCAGCAGCTCCCTGGGTCCGGGGGAGACCCAGTACTTC. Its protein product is CASSSLGPGETQYF.

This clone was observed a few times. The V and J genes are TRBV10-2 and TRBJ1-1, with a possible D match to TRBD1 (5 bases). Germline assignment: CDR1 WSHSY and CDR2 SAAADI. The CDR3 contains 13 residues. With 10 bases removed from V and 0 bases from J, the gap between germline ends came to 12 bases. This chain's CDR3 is CATRRGMNTEAFF. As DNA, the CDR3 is TGCGCCACTCGAAGGGGTATGAACACTGAAGCTTTCTTT.

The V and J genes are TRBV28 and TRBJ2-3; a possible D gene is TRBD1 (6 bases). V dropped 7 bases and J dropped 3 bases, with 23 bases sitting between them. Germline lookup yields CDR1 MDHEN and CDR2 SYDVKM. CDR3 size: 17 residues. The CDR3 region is CASTSNSMTGVTDTQYF. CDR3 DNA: TGTGCCAGCACCTCAAACTCGATGACAGGAGTGACAGATACGCAGTATTTT.